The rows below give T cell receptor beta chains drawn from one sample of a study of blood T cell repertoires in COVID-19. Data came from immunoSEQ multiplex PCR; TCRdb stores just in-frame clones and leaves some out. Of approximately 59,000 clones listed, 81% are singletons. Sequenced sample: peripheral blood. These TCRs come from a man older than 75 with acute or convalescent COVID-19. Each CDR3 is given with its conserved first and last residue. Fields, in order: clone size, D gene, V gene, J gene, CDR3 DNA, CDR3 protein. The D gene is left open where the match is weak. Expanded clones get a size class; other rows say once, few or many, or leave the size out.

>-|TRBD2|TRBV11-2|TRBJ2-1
TGTGCCAGCAGCTCGCTAGCGGGAGGCGGTTATGAGCAGTTCTTC
CASSSLAGGGYEQFF
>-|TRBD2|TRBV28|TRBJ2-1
TGTGCCAGCAGTCCCGGGACTAGCAGGTACAATGAGCAGTTCTTC
CASSPGTSRYNEQFF
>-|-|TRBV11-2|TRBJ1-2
TGTGCCAGCAGCACCCAGGGGTTGTATGGCTACACCTTC
CASSTQGLYGYTF
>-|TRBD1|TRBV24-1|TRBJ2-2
TGTGCCACCAGTGATTCGGGACAGGGGGCGAACACCGGGGAGCTGTTTTTT
CATSDSGQGANTGELFF
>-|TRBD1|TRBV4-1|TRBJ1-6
TGCGCCAGCAGACAGGGGGCAGGTCTGGGCTCACCCCTCCACTTT
CASRQGAGLGSPLHF
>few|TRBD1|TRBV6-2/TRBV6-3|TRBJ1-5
TGTGCCAGCAGTTCTCCAGGGGGCTGGAATCAGCCCCAGCATTTT
CASSSPGGWNQPQHF
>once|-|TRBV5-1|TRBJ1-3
TGCGCCAGCAGCTCCACGGTGGAGGGAAACACCATATATTTT
CASSSTVEGNTIYF
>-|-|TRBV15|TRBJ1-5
TGTGCCACCAGCAGAGACCTGGCAGGCAATAATCAGCCCCAGCATTTT
CATSRDLAGNNQPQHF
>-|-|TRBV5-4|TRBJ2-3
TGTGCCAGCAGCCGACGGACAGGCACAGATACGCAGTATTTT
CASSRRTGTDTQYF
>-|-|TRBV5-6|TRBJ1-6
TGTGCCAGCAGCACCCCACCAAGCAATTCACCCCTCCACTTT
CASSTPPSNSPLHF
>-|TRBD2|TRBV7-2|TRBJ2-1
TGTGCCAGCAGCTTTGAGCGGGGCAGTATTTACAATGAGCAGTTCTTC
CASSFERGSIYNEQFF
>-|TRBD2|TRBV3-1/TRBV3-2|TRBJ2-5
TGTGCCAGCAGACTCGGACTAGCGGTATTTCAAGAGACCCAGTACTTC
CASRLGLAVFQETQYF
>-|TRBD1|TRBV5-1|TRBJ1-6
TGCGCCAGCAGCTCGACCGGGACAGGGAATTCACCCCTCCACTTT
CASSSTGTGNSPLHF
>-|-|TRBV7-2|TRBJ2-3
TGTGCCAGCAGCACGACTGGCGATACGCAGTATTTT
CASSTTGDTQYF
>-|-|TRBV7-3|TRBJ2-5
TGTGCCAGCAGCTTAAACCCCTCCGCCGGCCTAGGGACCCAGTACTTC
CASSLNPSAGLGTQYF
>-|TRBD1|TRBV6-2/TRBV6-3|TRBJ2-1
TGTGCCAGCAGTTCCTCACCCGGACAGGGGGCCCATGAGCAGTTCTTC
CASSSSPGQGAHEQFF
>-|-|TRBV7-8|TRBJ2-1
TGTGCCAGCAACCCCATTACGCAGAATGAGCAGTTCTTC
CASNPITQNEQFF
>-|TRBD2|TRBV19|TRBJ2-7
TGTGCCAGTAGTCCCCCGGGGGGGGTCGTCTACGAGCAGTACTTC
CASSPPGGVVYEQYF
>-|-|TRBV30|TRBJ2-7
TGTGCCTGGAGTGTAGTAGGGGCCTACGAGCAGTACTTC
CAWSVVGAYEQYF
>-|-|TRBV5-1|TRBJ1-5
TGCGCCAGCAGCTTGGACGGCAGGGGAGCCCATCAGCCCCAGCATTTT
CASSLDGRGAHQPQHF
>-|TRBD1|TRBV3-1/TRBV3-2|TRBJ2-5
TGTGCCAGCAGCCTAGGGACAGTGATTATGTACCAAGAGACCCAGTACTTC
CASSLGTVIMYQETQYF
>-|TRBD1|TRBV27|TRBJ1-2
TGTGCCAGCAGTCCGCCGGGACAGGGGTATGGCTACACCTTC
CASSPPGQGYGYTF
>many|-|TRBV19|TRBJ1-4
TGTGCCAGTAGTATTTTAAGTGGGGCCGGAGCAACTAATGAAAAACTGTTTTTT
CASSILSGAGATNEKLFF
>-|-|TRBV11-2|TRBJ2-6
TGTGCCAGCAAGGGGCAGTACTCTGGGGCCAACGTCCTGACTTTC
CASKGQYSGANVLTF
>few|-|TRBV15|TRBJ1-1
TGTGCCACCAGCAGTGGGGGGTGGGGCACTGAAGCTTTCTTT
CATSSGGWGTEAFF
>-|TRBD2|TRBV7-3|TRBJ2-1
TGTGCCAGCAGCTTACATGCGGGAGCAGCTAGGTCCTACAATGAGCAGTTCTTC
CASSLHAGAARSYNEQFF
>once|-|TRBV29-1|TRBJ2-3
TGCAGCGTTGGAGGTACCACAGATACGCAGTATTTT
CSVGGTTDTQYF
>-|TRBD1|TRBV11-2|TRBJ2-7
TGTGCCAGCAGCTCCTTGACAGGGGGCATGTACGAGCAGTACTTC
CASSSLTGGMYEQYF
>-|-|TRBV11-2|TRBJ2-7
TGTGCCAGCAGCTCGCTCGGGGGGCTCGGCCCGGGGGAGCAGTACTTC
CASSSLGGLGPGEQYF
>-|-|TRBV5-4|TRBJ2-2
TGTGCCAGCAGCACCTCGGACAGTAACACCGGGGAGCTGTTTTTT
CASSTSDSNTGELFF
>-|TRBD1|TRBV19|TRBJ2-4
TGTGCCAGTAGGCAAAGGACAGGATTAAACATTCAGTACTTC
CASRQRTGLNIQYF
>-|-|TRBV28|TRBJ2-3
TGTGCCAGCAGTTTAGGAGCGGGACAAAGCACAGATACGCAGTATTTT
CASSLGAGQSTDTQYF